This entry concerns a single TCR beta chain. Only one base separates this from a far larger clonotype, so it likely reflects a read error. This sample is part of a study of low-dose radiotherapy and immunotherapy resistance in tumors. Documented time point: after trial treatment. Indicated treatment: LDRT plus nivolumab, ipilimumab, low-dose cyclophosphamide and aspirin (RACIN trial). Germline CDR1 and CDR2: MNHEY and SMNVEV (reference sequence). There are 16 residues in the CDR3. Trimming took 3 bases from V and 3 from J, leaving 18 bases between them. Primers targeting TRAV and TRBV primed first-strand cDNA, covering alpha and beta chains. Both a constant-region primer and a V-primer adapter served to amplify TCRs across 15 to 20 PCR cycles. TCRdb re-called the reads with MiXCR, one entry per CDR3 protein. Of 80,000 or so distinct CDR3 sequences listed, over 15% are singletons.

V and J are TRBV27 and TRBJ2-7, with D possibly matching TRBD1 (6 bases). The sample in question was PBMCs, obtained after low-dose radiotherapy plus immunotherapy. The source is a male donor with prostate cancer. The CDR3 loop reads CASSFSLRTADYEQYF. CDR3 nucleotides: TGTGCCAGCAGTTTTAGTTTGAGGACAGCGGACTACGAGCAGTACTTC.